The entry that follows covers one T cell receptor (beta chain) sequence. Its specific antigen is unknown. Base quality data are lacking; no much larger clone is found one base away. This sample was taken from a study of blood T cell repertoires in COVID-19 (dated by TCRdb to 2018 to 2021). With regard to the full study: The collaborator samples originated in the United States, Italy and Spain and spanned the acute and convalescent phases of COVID-19. The material from the prospective study consisted of cDNA or gDNA derived from T cells, B-cell-depleted T cells, or PBMCs. Deeply sampled blood TCRbeta repertoires from subjects exposed to, actively infected with, or recovered from COVID-19 were included in the dataset. The repertoires were made available in a free public database intended to serve as a resource for research on the immune response to SARS-CoV-2. Samples came from the ongoing ImmuneRACE study (first 160 participants) plus 1,254 subjects from 6 global collaborators. The sample metadata nearly always contained a de-identified subject ID, COVID-19 status, age in years and sex. Where available, HLA class I and class II types were obtained from metadata supplied by the sample provider rather than from assay-based typing.

Collaborating institutions collected whole blood in K2EDTA tubes following their own protocols. For TCRbeta analysis, collaborator samples were shipped as frozen whole blood, as isolated PBMCs, or as DNA extracted from either sample type. The CDR3, from cysteine to phenylalanine, totals 15 residues. Kept here is only the CDR3 DNA, which spans 45 bases and is read in frame from base 1. For this chain, trimming is 6 bases at the V end and 2 bases at the J end, and the number of junction bases without a gene match is 8. CDR1 MNHEY and CDR2 SVGEGT were looked up in the germline V gene. TCRbeta CDR3 regions were amplified from genomic DNA by means of the immunoSEQ Assay, a bias-controlled multiplex PCR. The original methods were these. Nucleated cell counts per sample were estimated from amplification of reference gene primers within the assay. Sequence reads were collapsed and filtered to measure the absolute abundance of every unique TCRbeta CDR3 rearrangement. For each sample, productive Simpson clonality was calculated by taking the square root of Simpson's diversity index across productive rearrangements. Here the immuneACCESS table is served through TCRdb, limited to in-frame sequences with V and J called. Missing clones are a known gap in these copies; in checked studies unresolved V genes cover under half, and the rest lacks a known reason. V and J calls plus clone size are reproduced from that table; the DNA served to infer D and trimming. The sample table contains 110,000 to 150,000 clones; only one count was recorded for 80% to 90% of them. The biggest ten clones account for around 3.3% of the sample.

Beyond this particular receptor, the publication reports: Clinical and demographic metadata were provided uncurated, with the amount varying by source and participant.

The chain links TRBV6-2 or TRBV6-3 with TRBJ2-7, with 9 junctional bases fitting TRBD1. Material: peripheral blood. This clonotype originated in a woman aged 55-69 years with active COVID-19. The bases are TGTGCCAGCAGCCGATTAGGACAGGGGACCTACGAGCAGTACTTC. It translates as CASSRLGQGTYEQYF.